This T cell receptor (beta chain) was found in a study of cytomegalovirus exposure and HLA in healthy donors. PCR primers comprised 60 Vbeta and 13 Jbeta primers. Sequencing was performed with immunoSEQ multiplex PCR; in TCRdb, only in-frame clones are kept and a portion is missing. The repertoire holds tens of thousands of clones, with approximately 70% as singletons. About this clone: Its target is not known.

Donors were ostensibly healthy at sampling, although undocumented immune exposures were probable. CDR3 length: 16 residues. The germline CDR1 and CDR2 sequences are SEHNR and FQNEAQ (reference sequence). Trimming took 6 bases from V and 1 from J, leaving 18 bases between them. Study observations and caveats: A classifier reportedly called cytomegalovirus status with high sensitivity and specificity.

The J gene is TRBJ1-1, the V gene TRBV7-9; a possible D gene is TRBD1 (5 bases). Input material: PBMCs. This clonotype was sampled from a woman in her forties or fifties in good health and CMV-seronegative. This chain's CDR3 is CASRPGGRGENTEAFF. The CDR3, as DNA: TGTGCCAGCAGGCCAGGCGGGCGGGGGGAGAACACTGAAGCTTTCTTT.